The present T cell receptor beta chain was sequenced within a study of cytomegalovirus exposure and HLA in healthy donors (TCRdb year 2017). Broadly, across the study: An earlier analysis of approximately 640 of the donors reported about 250 Gb of sequence data and 100 million to 140 million unique TCR beta sequences from 150 million to 200 million T cells. A separate validation cohort of 100 to 150 different subjects was used in addition to the roughly 670-subject first cohort. On average, roughly 250,000 unique TCR beta nucleotide sequences were sequenced per donor among roughly 430 genotyped donors of the cohort, with roughly 19% of those sequences being non-productive. Rather than using new phenotypic data, the later analysis identified candidate immune exposures from TCR beta sequences and from how often those sequences occurred across donors. To predict cytomegalovirus infection status, the study combined high-throughput TCR immunosequencing, statistical association of individual TCRs with disease status, and machine learning. Alongside the repertoire data, information on donor age, sex, ethnicity and CMV serostatus was compiled. Roughly five DR-DQ haplotypes were handled as single units for association and clustering, since linkage in the cohort was strong. Of the roughly 430 genotyped donors, over 70% fell in the genetic ancestry cluster associated with self-reported Caucasian donors. The aim of the study was to test whether cataloging public T cell receptors could identify signatures of past pathogen exposure. The study profiled the T cell repertoires of about 640 subjects by immunosequencing and related them to cytomegalovirus serostatus. A later analysis re-examined previously published TCR beta repertoires from over 500 donors and added high-resolution HLA genotyping to investigate patterns of TCR occurrence. An early release covering 500 to 750 HLA-typed donors comprised around 300 gigabases of sequencing data and 65 million to 100 million unique TCR sequences. A later genetic analysis took genome-wide SNP genotypes for about 65% of the 666 donors and used that subset as a discovery cohort. All discovery cohort repertoires had been generated on a single sequencing platform. Typing coverage varied by locus: 629-630 donors for A, B, C, DRB1 and DQB1; more than 500 for DQA1; 606 for DPA1; around 450 for DPB1. Both class I and class II loci were covered by HLA typing, at four-digit resolution. In an earlier analysis of 500 to 650 of the donors, high-throughput TCR beta sequencing was used to judge whether each TCR beta V gene segment behaved as functional or pseudogenic. Study-level results and caveats: Because counts were too low, 15 to 20 rarely observed V segments, including chromosome 9 orphons, were excluded from the earlier analysis of 500 to 700 of the donors. According to a later analysis, most CMV-associated TCR beta chains appeared to be HLA-restricted, and the HLA associations seemed to be driven largely by CMV exposure. An association between a missense DCLRE1C variant and V-gene and J-gene trimming of TCR beta chains was found in a later genetic analysis and replicated in an independent cohort. A further reported finding was that TCR beta sequences accurately predicted the HLA-A and HLA-B alleles for most subjects in the first cohort. Immune exposure information for the cohort was limited to CMV serostatus. In a later analysis, the rate of TCR association differed among HLA loci, with DRB1 alleles having the most associated TCRs and HLA-C alleles having the fewest. The 87-base-pair reads could not distinguish some IMGT-functional V segments, including TRBV6-2 and TRBV6-3, so those segments were excluded. Linkage disequilibrium might explain the correlated functional status among segregating V segments, but an unknown experimental factor could not be ruled out. In a later analysis, HLA-associated TCR beta chains were found to be more clonally expanded and to have lower generation probabilities than equally common non-associated chains. Sequencing depth was assumed to be roughly uniform across donors in the presence/absence analyses, though that assumption may not hold. Most TCR sequences were observed very rarely across donors, whereas some public TCRs were present in many individuals. In vitro tests confirmed that a few of the cytomegalovirus-associated TCR beta chains recognize cytomegalovirus antigens. The classifier was reported to diagnose cytomegalovirus status with high specificity and sensitivity in both the original and validation cohorts. A cluster of highly shared sequence variants was judged likely to represent a technical artifact of the sequencing pipeline. According to a later analysis, parvovirus B19, influenza, CMV and Epstein-Barr virus appeared linked to several top co-occurrence clusters. In the study, approximately 160 TCR beta chains were listed as associated with cytomegalovirus. Broadly in line with IMGT annotations, most TCR beta V segments showed up in productive rearrangements about 87% or about 30% of the time in an earlier analysis of a few hundred of the donors. The cohort was sequenced for TCR beta chains only, and without alpha or paired-chain data the features that could be detected were limited. Compared with the 666-donor mean, donors in an Asian-associated ancestry cluster had fewer N-insertions in productive TCRs, according to a later genetic analysis. It was suggested by the authors that the approach could potentially be generalized to other disease states and immunological phenotypes. Because HLA typing was missing for some donors at each locus, association tests included only the typed subset. Assigning TCR associations to individual alleles was difficult when HLA alleles, especially DR and DQ, strongly co-occurred. A later analysis associated 17,000 or so TCR beta sequences with specific HLA alleles at a false discovery rate of 0.05.

Only one count was recorded for this clone. This clone's antigen is unknown. Compared with germline, one end of the junction differs, possibly owing to a read error. Library generation was performed with the immunoSEQ multiplex PCR assay. For the multiplex PCR, a mixture combining 60 forward primers for TCR Vbeta segments and 13 reverse primers for TCR Jbeta segments was used. The CDR3 region of rearranged TCR beta genes was amplified from genomic DNA by a multiplex PCR assay. Amplified TCR beta libraries were sequenced as 87-base-pair reads on the Illumina HiSeq System. Per the original workflow: A later analysis tallied 75 million to 85 million unique TCR beta chains across the approximately 670 repertoires, and some 10 million of those chains were shared by two or more donors. A nearest-neighbor algorithm error-corrected the raw reads and collapsed the reads into unique sequences, merging closely related sequences to remove PCR and sequencing errors. V, D and J gene segments were assigned by aligning CDR3 sequences to IMGT reference sequences. For a sequence to be retained, a match of at least six nucleotides was required to both a V gene segment and a J gene segment. A rearrangement was called productive if the CDR3 had no stop codons and remained in frame with V and J, and every other rearrangement was called non-productive. CDR3 was defined according to IMGT convention as the region running from the second conserved V-encoded cysteine to the conserved J-encoded phenylalanine. The earlier analysis of some 540 of the donors excluded any sequence lacking an unambiguous match to a single V gene segment. In an earlier analysis of almost 600 of the donors, a V segment was called functional when productive rearrangements were above 56.7%, and segregating when the standard deviation between donors exceeded 5%. A statistical classification framework was developed to diagnose cytomegalovirus status using the catalog of TCR beta chain sequences. In a later analysis, V and J genes were assigned by comparing TCR nucleotide sequences against IMGT/GENE-DB human TR gene sequences. The TCRdist pipeline was used in a later analysis to assign CDR3 sequences and most-parsimonious VDJ recombination scenarios. In a later analysis, each TCR beta chain was defined by its CDR3 amino acid sequence together with its V-gene family, and reads without a unique V-gene family were excluded. A later analysis removed nearly 600 highly shared, low-generation-probability nucleotide sequences to deal with suspected cross-contamination and a sequencing artifact. In a later analysis, a clonal expansion index was calculated for each public chain from normalized within-repertoire ranks of inferred template counts. Generation probabilities in a later analysis came from a VDJ recombination model fitted to out-of-frame rearrangements, and those results were checked against IGoR. A later analysis scored TCR-TCR, TCR-HLA and TCR-CMV co-occurrence with hypergeometric tests, applying a repertoire-size bias correction to TCR pairs. A later analysis estimated false discovery rates by permuting HLA or CMV assignments 20 times. In a later analysis, co-occurring TCRs were grouped with DBSCAN, and TCRdist sequence similarity was added when clustering was performed within HLA-allele-positive subsets. Repertoires with fewer than 30,000 or more than 120,000 public chains were left out of co-occurrence clustering, as were several repertoires with anomalous nucleotide sharing. Drawn from immuneACCESS, this table holds only the in-frame rearrangements with V and J called that TCRdb kept. Clones are partly lost; checked studies trace under half to an unresolved V gene and leave the rest unexplained. D and trimming come from the DNA, and the V and J calls and clone size come from that table. The sample has some 150,000 clones on record, 60% to 85% of them singletons. Under 4.5% of the sample comes from the top ten.

Based on the germline V gene (reference sequence), the CDR1 and CDR2 sequences are LNHDA and SQIVND. The CDR3 starts with the cysteine, ends with the phenylalanine, and has 17 residues. Only the CDR3 region is kept as DNA, spanning 51 bases read in frame from base 1. The cohort consisted of fewer than 700 healthy bone marrow donors. Cohort members were all nominally healthy when sampled, although unrecorded immune exposures were likely present. The donor tested CMV seronegative, placing the donor among the 352 seronegative members of the cohort. Each donor provided a peripheral blood sample, and peripheral blood mononuclear cells were used for TCR beta sequencing. Genomic DNA was extracted from the blood cell samples with the Qiagen DNeasy Blood Extraction Kit.

The chain employs TRBV19 and TRBJ2-6, and perhaps TRBD2 as D gene, on 5 matching bases. The source is a woman in her forties in good health and CMV-seronegative. The sample comprised PBMCs. The nucleotides are TGTGTCAGTAGTACCCGGCTAGCAGACTCTGGGGCCAACGTCCTGACTTTC. It specifies CVSSTRLADSGANVLTF.